Listed below are T cell receptor beta chains from one sample, sequenced in a study of vaccination effects on CD4 cells after COVID-19. Produced via immunoSEQ multiplex PCR; TCRdb's table is partial and in-frame only. The sample consists of tens of thousands of clones, over 70% of them appearing once. Which antigens these TCRs recognize remains unknown. The specimen was CD4+ T cells from PBMCs cultured with HCoV-229E spike peptides, collected after COVID-19 vaccination. All receptors come from a human donor who received a COVID-19 vaccine. Each CDR3 is given with its conserved first and last residue. D genes are given only for firm matches. Clone sizes are given selectively: once, few, many, or a class where the clone is expanded.

cdr3_aa | cdr3_nt | j_call | v_call | d_call | clone_size
CASSYSGGARNIQYF | TGTGCCAGCAGCTACAGCGGGGGGGCCAGGAACATTCAGTACTTC | TRBJ2-4 | TRBV7-9 | TRBD2 | few
CASSLGQGRDTEAFF | TGCGCCAGCAGCTTGGGTCAGGGGCGCGACACTGAAGCTTTCTTT | TRBJ1-1 | TRBV5-1 | - | -
CASSLLMGQTQYF | TGTGCCAGCAGCTTACTAATGGGGCAGACCCAGTACTTC | TRBJ2-5 | TRBV7-2 | - | -
CASSLRTGGNYGYTF | TGTGCCAGCAGTCTACGGACAGGGGGCAACTATGGCTACACCTTC | TRBJ1-2 | TRBV6-5 | TRBD1 | -
CASSSGRNSNQPQHF | TGTGCCAGCAGTTCCGGGCGGAATAGCAATCAGCCCCAGCATTTT | TRBJ1-5 | TRBV27 | - | -
CATSRRGAGANVLTF | TGTGCCACCAGCAGGAGGGGGGCTGGGGCCAACGTCCTGACTTTC | TRBJ2-6 | TRBV15 | - | few
CASSAGGGVGNEQFF | TGTGCCAGTAGCGCTGGCGGGGGGGTAGGGAATGAGCAGTTCTTC | TRBJ2-1 | TRBV19 | TRBD2 | -
CASQDISSTDTQYF | TGCGCCAGCCAAGACATTTCTAGCACAGATACGCAGTATTTT | TRBJ2-3 | TRBV5-1 | - | -
CASSLGQGPSGNTIYF | TGTGCCAGCAGCTTAGGACAGGGGCCCTCTGGAAACACCATATATTTT | TRBJ1-3 | TRBV9 | TRBD1 | -
CASSPEGNTEAFF | TGTGCCAGCAGCCCGGAGGGGAACACTGAAGCTTTCTTT | TRBJ1-1 | TRBV5-4 | - | -
CSVDPDRKDTQYF | TGCAGCGTTGACCCCGACAGGAAAGATACGCAGTATTTT | TRBJ2-3 | TRBV29-1 | - | -
CASSQSDRRNTEAFF | TGTGCCAGCAGCCAATCCGACAGAAGGAACACTGAAGCTTTCTTT | TRBJ1-1 | TRBV3-1/TRBV3-2 | - | -
CASSPRLAGGQYNEQFF | TGTGCCAGCTCACCCCGACTAGCGGGGGGACAATACAATGAGCAGTTCTTC | TRBJ2-1 | TRBV18 | TRBD2 | -
CASSDTGGSFSGELFF | TGTGCCAGCAGTGATACAGGGGGCTCGTTCTCCGGGGAGCTGTTTTTT | TRBJ2-2 | TRBV25-1 | TRBD1 | -
CASSTEYRQPQHF | TGTGCCAGCAGTACGGAGTATAGGCAGCCCCAGCATTTT | TRBJ1-5 | TRBV27 | - | -
CASSLSGKANYGYTF | TGTGCCAGCAGTTTATCAGGGAAGGCTAACTATGGCTACACCTTC | TRBJ1-2 | TRBV28 | - | once
CATSESTGGETQYF | TGTGCCACCAGTGAGTCGACAGGGGGAGAGACCCAGTACTTC | TRBJ2-5 | TRBV24-1 | TRBD1 | -
CASSQERPSVSTDTQYF | TGCGCCAGCAGCCAAGAAAGGCCTAGCGTCAGCACAGATACGCAGTATTTT | TRBJ2-3 | TRBV4-3 | - | once
CASSLVAESPYNEQFF | TGCGCCAGCAGCTTGGTAGCAGAGAGTCCCTACAATGAGCAGTTCTTC | TRBJ2-1 | TRBV5-1 | - | once
CASSLSGAVTGELFF | TGTGCCAGCAGCTTAAGCGGGGCTGTCACCGGGGAGCTGTTTTTT | TRBJ2-2 | TRBV7-9 | TRBD2 | -
CASSLFTGGAGEKLFF | TGTGCCAGCAGTTTATTCACCGGGGGTGCCGGTGAAAAACTGTTTTTT | TRBJ1-4 | TRBV27 | - | -
CASSLGTASPLHF | TGTGCCAGCAGTCTGGGGACAGCGTCACCCCTCCACTTT | TRBJ1-6 | TRBV12-3/TRBV12-4 | TRBD1 | -
CASSQVKVAGADTQYF | TGTGCCAGCAGCCAAGTGAAGGTAGCGGGGGCCGATACGCAGTATTTT | TRBJ2-3 | TRBV3-1/TRBV3-2 | TRBD2 | -
CSATEWVGYTF | TGCAGTGCTACTGAGTGGGTTGGCTACACCTTC | TRBJ1-2 | TRBV20-1 | - | few
CAWSLGTSDTQYF | TGTGCCTGGAGTCTAGGGACTTCAGATACGCAGTATTTT | TRBJ2-3 | TRBV30 | - | -
CAWSVGVGSVYQETQYF | TGTGCCTGGAGTGTAGGGGTTGGCAGTGTGTACCAAGAGACCCAGTACTTC | TRBJ2-5 | TRBV30 | - | -
CASGQGWEANVLTF | TGTGCTAGTGGTCAGGGGTGGGAGGCCAACGTCCTGACTTTC | TRBJ2-6 | TRBV12-5 | - | -
CASSNGQPTEAFF | TGTGCCAGCAGCAACGGACAGCCCACTGAAGCTTTCTTT | TRBJ1-1 | TRBV7-2 | - | -
CASSYSYNYGYTF | TGTGCCAGCAGTTACAGTTATAACTATGGCTACACCTTC | TRBJ1-2 | TRBV6-5 | - | -
CASSFSSGGVMGQYF | TGTGCCAGCAGCTTTTCCAGCGGGGGGGTTATGGGGCAGTATTTT | TRBJ2-3 | TRBV7-3 | TRBD2 | -
CASSPSHSQETQYF | TGTGCCAGCTCACCATCCCACAGCCAAGAGACCCAGTACTTC | TRBJ2-5 | TRBV18 | - | -
CASSLASQETQYF | TGTGCCAGCAGTTTAGCCAGCCAAGAGACCCAGTACTTC | TRBJ2-5 | TRBV28 | - | once
CASSFSGGNTDTQYF | TGTGCCAGCTCATTTAGCGGGGGGAACACAGATACGCAGTATTTT | TRBJ2-3 | TRBV18 | TRBD2 | once
CATSRHFQGTGNEQFF | TGTGCCACCAGCAGGCACTTTCAGGGGACGGGGAATGAGCAGTTCTTC | TRBJ2-1 | TRBV15 | - | -
CASTDNYGYTF | TGTGCCAGCACCGATAACTATGGCTACACCTTC | TRBJ1-2 | TRBV12-3/TRBV12-4 | - | -
CASSEAVESQHF | TGTGCCAGCAGTGAAGCGGTGGAATCCCAGCATTTT | TRBJ1-5 | TRBV2 | - | -
CASSISGQPNTEAFF | TGTGCCAGCAGCATATCAGGGCAGCCGAACACTGAAGCTTTCTTT | TRBJ1-1 | TRBV2 | - | -